A single sample is the source of the 29 T cell receptor beta chains below, sequenced in a study of T cells after somatic rescue of genetic block. Clones were read by immunoSEQ multiplex PCR, and TCRdb kept only the in-frame ones, dropping some. The sample consists of fewer than 15,000 clones, approximately 70% of them appearing once. The sample comprised peripheral blood mononuclear cells (PBMCs). These receptors all stem from a boy younger than 18.

By sample share, this clone is medium-sized. The chain links TRBV4-2 to TRBJ2-2; D might be TRBD1 (5 bases). The ends were cut back, 0 bases at V and 6 bases at J, with 8 bases in the middle. The germline CDR1 and CDR2 sequences are LGHNA and YNFKEQ. The CDR3 is made up of 14 amino acids. DNA of the CDR3: TGTGCCAGCAGCCAAGACAGGGTCGCCGGGGAGCTGTTTTTT. Translating it yields CASSQDRVAGELFF.

The V and J genes are TRBV27 and TRBJ2-7; no reliable D call. CDR3 length: 13 amino acids. The V gene lost 6 bases and the J gene lost 1 base, with 10 bases spanning the gap. The germline V gene has CDR1 MNHEY and CDR2 SMNVEV (reference sequence). CDR3 bases: TGTGCCAGCAGCTCCTGGAAATCCTACGAGCAGTACTTC. Amino acids: CASSSWKSYEQYF.

The CDR3 coding sequence is TGTGCCAGCAGTCCCTCACGGAGCTCCTACAATGAGCAGTTCTTC. Residues: CASSPSRSSYNEQFF. The V call is TRBV27, the J call TRBJ2-1; no firm D call. CDR1 MNHEY and CDR2 SMNVEV come from the germline V gene (reference sequence). CDR3 length equals 15 residues. V lost 5 bases and J lost 0, with 11 bases in between.

V and J are TRBV5-1 and TRBJ1-2; D ambiguous. The germline V gene has CDR1 SGHRS and CDR2 YFSETQ. V dropped 0 bases and J dropped 0 bases, with 9 bases sitting between them. The CDR3 totals 15 residues. For the CDR3, the DNA is TGCGCCAGCAGCTTGGAGAGAGCTTCTAACTATGGCTACACCTTC. Translation gives CASSLERASNYGYTF.

The gene calls are TRBV5-5 and TRBJ1-4; 8 bases align to TRBD1. The CDR3 spans 16 residues. The junction had 6 bases not matched to a gene; V was cut back by 4 bases and J by 1 base. The V gene's germline CDR1 is SGHKS and CDR2 YYEKEE (reference sequence). The CDR3 protein is CASSPWDRRTNEKLFF. The CDR3 DNA reads as TGTGCCAGCAGCCCCTGGGACAGGAGAACTAATGAAAAACTGTTTTTT.

The genes are TRBV18 and TRBJ2-6; D unresolved. Per the germline V gene, CDR1 is KGHSH and CDR2 is LQKENI. The V end was cut by 3 bases, the J end by 2 bases, with 14 bases between. The CDR3 runs to 17 residues. The CDR3 region is CASSPPEHRAGANVLTF. The CDR3 DNA reads as TGTGCCAGCTCACCCCCGGAACATAGGGCTGGGGCCAACGTCCTGACTTTC. The complete variable domain, with remaining parts taken from reference TRBV18 and TRBJ2-6, reads NAGVMQNPRHLVRRRGQEARLRCSPMKGHSHVYWYRQLPEEGLKFMVYLQKENIIDESGMPKERFSAEFPKEGPSILRIQQVVRGDSAAYFCASSPPEHRAGANVLTFGAGSRLTVL.

V usage is TRBV7-9 and J usage is TRBJ2-5, with D unclear. Germline CDR1 and CDR2: SEHNR and FQNEAQ (reference sequence). The CDR3 covers 12 residues. V dropped 5 bases and J dropped 5 bases, with 9 bases sitting between them. CDR3 protein: CASSPGWETQYF. CDR3 nucleotide sequence: TGTGCCAGCAGCCCAGGATGGGAGACCCAGTACTTC.

In nucleotides, the CDR3 is TGTGCCAGCAGCTTGTTAGGGCAGGGAGGTAACGAGCAGTACTTC. Translation gives CASSLLGQGGNEQYF. This chain connects TRBV7-6 to TRBJ2-7; D may be TRBD2 (6 bases). The germline V gene has CDR1 SGHVS and CDR2 FNYEAQ. This CDR3 is 15 amino acids long. The germline V and J ends were trimmed by 3 bases and 5 bases, with 17 bases remaining between them.

The chain's CDR3 is CASRMDTPLYF. The CDR3 DNA reads as TGTGCCAGCAGAATGGACACCCCTTTATACTTC. The V and J genes are TRBV6-6 and TRBJ2-5, with D possibly being TRBD1 (5 bases). V gave up 6 bases and J gave up 14 bases, with 16 bases separating them. This CDR3 is built from 11 residues. Looked up from germline, CDR1 is MNHNY and CDR2 is SVGAGI (reference sequence).

This rearrangement joins TRBV11-2 to TRBJ2-3; unclear D gene. The V end lost 0 bases, the J end lost 2 bases, and 15 bases lay between the germline ends. The V gene's germline CDR1 is SGHAT and CDR2 FQNNGV. CDR3 size: 17 residues. The DNA for the CDR3 is TGTGCCAGCAGCTTAGACGGCCTCGCCTACTACACAGATACGCAGTATTTT. It codes for CASSLDGLAYYTDTQYF.

The table lists this clone with a count of one. The chain carries TRBV28 and TRBJ1-4; weak D call: TRBD1 (5 bases). Germline CDR1 MDHEN, CDR2 SYDVKM. The CDR3 has 14 amino acids. Trimming cost V 7 bases and J 5 bases, with 14 bases left between them. The CDR3 reads CASTRPGVNEKLFF. The CDR3 nucleotides are TGTGCCAGCACCAGACCGGGGGTAAATGAAAAACTGTTTTTT.

V is TRBV25-1 and J is TRBJ1-1, with D possibly TRBD1 on 6 matching bases. This CDR3 comprises 16 residues. Looked up from germline, CDR1 is MGHDK and CDR2 is SYGVNS. The V end lost 4 bases, the J end lost 0 bases, and 15 bases lay between the germline ends. DNA of the CDR3: TGTGCCAGCAGTGGTCAGGGGACACTCATGAACACTGAAGCTTTCTTT. Its translation is CASSGQGTLMNTEAFF. The variable domain in full, with the rest retrieved from reference TRBV25-1 and TRBJ1-1, is EADIYQTPRYLVIGTGKKITLECSQTMGHDKMYWYQQDPGMELHLIHYSYGVNSTEKGDLSSESTVSRIRTEHFPLTLESARPSHTSQYLCASSGQGTLMNTEAFFGQGTRLTVV.

This clone has a handful of counts. This chain joins TRBV18 and TRBJ1-6; the D gene is possibly TRBD1 (5 bases). V lost 3 bases to trimming and J lost 4 bases, with 7 bases between them. The CDR3 covers 14 residues. Germline-derived CDR1 and CDR2 are KGHSH and LQKENI. In DNA form, the CDR3 reads TGTGCCAGCTCACCCGGGACTTATAATTCACCCCTCCACTTT. Its translation is CASSPGTYNSPLHF. Combining the CDR3 with reference TRBV18 and TRBJ1-6 gives the whole variable domain NAGVMQNPRHLVRRRGQEARLRCSPMKGHSHVYWYRQLPEEGLKFMVYLQKENIIDESGMPKERFSAEFPKEGPSILRIQQVVRGDSAAYFCASSPGTYNSPLHFGNGTRLTVT.

The chain carries TRBV11-1 and TRBJ2-5; 8 nucleotides align to TRBD1. The CDR3 contains 15 residues. J lost 4 bases, V lost 3 bases, and 7 bases had no gene match. Looked up from germline, CDR1 is SGHAT and CDR2 is FQDESV (reference sequence). The CDR3 nucleotides read TGTGCCAGCAGCTTCGAGACAGGGGAGGTAGAGACCCAGTACTTC. Translating gives CASSFETGEVETQYF.

This rearrangement joins TRBV10-2 to TRBJ1-1; maybe TRBD1 (5 bases). CDR3 length equals 12 residues. Germline CDR1 and CDR2: WSHSY and SAAADI. V lost 9 bases, J lost 4 bases, and 12 bases lay in between. The CDR3 protein is CASKRGGTEAFF. The CDR3 DNA sequence: TGCGCCAGTAAGAGGGGAGGCACTGAAGCTTTCTTT.

The rearrangement links TRBV2 to TRBJ1-2; perhaps TRBD1 as D (5 bases). The CDR3 consists of 14 residues. Looked up from germline, CDR1 is SNHLY and CDR2 is FYNNEI. V was trimmed by 6 bases and J by 8 bases, leaving 19 bases between them. CDR3 protein: CASSERQGVSGYTF. CDR3 bases: TGTGCCAGCAGCGAACGACAAGGGGTGAGCGGCTACACCTTC.

This chain joins TRBV10-2 and TRBJ1-1; TRBD1 agrees at 9 bases. Unmatched junction bases numbered 7, after V lost 8 bases and J lost 9 bases. CDR1 WSHSY and CDR2 SAAADI come from the germline V gene. The CDR3 runs 12 residues. The CDR3 sequence is CASSRQGEKAFF. The DNA of the CDR3 is TGCGCCAGCTCTAGACAGGGGGAAAAAGCTTTCTTT.

J is TRBJ2-7 and V is TRBV19; D ambiguous. The CDR3 extends over 14 amino acids. Trimming took off 3 bases at V and 6 bases at J, with 15 bases between the two ends. Germline V gene lookup returns CDR1 LNHDA and CDR2 SQIVND (reference sequence). CDR3 DNA: TGTGCCAGTAGTATTTCCCCCCCTTATAGCGAGCAGTACTTC. Translation: CASSISPPYSEQYF.

This clone was recorded a few times. The chain joins TRBV14 to TRBJ1-2; possibly TRBD1 for D (5 bases). Trimming removed 4 bases at V and 6 bases at J, with 18 bases between. Germline V CDR1 and CDR2: SGHDN, FVKESK. The CDR3 length is 15 residues. CDR3 loop: CASSLLGGQVHGYTF. The CDR3, as DNA: TGTGCCAGCAGCCTATTGGGGGGTCAGGTTCATGGCTACACCTTC.

The rearrangement joins TRBV19 to TRBJ1-5; unclear D gene. The CDR3 is 14 residues long. Trimming left V 4 bases short and J 4 bases short, with 11 bases between. Looked up from germline, CDR1 is LNHDA and CDR2 is SQIVND (reference sequence). The CDR3 here is CASSSGPGNQPQHF. The CDR3 nucleotides are TGTGCCAGTAGTAGTGGGCCCGGGAATCAGCCCCAGCATTTT.

The DNA of the CDR3 is TGTGCCAGCAGCTTGCTTTGGACGCATGGCTACACCTTC. Its translation: CASSLLWTHGYTF. The chain has TRBV5-6 and TRBJ1-2; D unclear. CDR1 is SGHDT and CDR2 is YYEEEE in the germline V gene. The CDR3 totals 13 residues. V lost 1 base, J lost 6 bases, and 10 bases lay in between.

The chain combines TRBV19 with TRBJ1-4; no firm D call. Germline V lookup: CDR1 LNHDA, CDR2 SQIVND (reference sequence). This CDR3 comprises 14 residues. The V and J ends lost 5 bases and 4 bases respectively, with 11 bases between them. The chain's CDR3 is CASSDRGSNEKLFF. CDR3 DNA sequence: TGTGCCAGTAGTGACCGGGGTAGTAATGAAAAACTGTTTTTT.

The V and J genes are TRBV19 and TRBJ2-3; D unresolved. Germline V CDR1 and CDR2: LNHDA, SQIVND (reference sequence). Between the trimmed V and J ends, which lost 4 bases and 8 bases, there was a span of 25 bases. CDR3 length: 17 amino acids. In DNA form, the CDR3 reads TGTGCCAGTAGTAGGGAAGGCCCAAGGGTCTTATCCCTTACGCAGTATTTT. This gives the protein CASSREGPRVLSLTQYF.

CDR3 in DNA: TGTGCCAGTAGGGACAGGGCAGAGACCCAGTACTTC. It translates to CASRDRAETQYF. The chain employs TRBV19 and TRBJ2-5; TRBD1 aligns across 8 bases. Trimming at V came to 6 bases and at J to 4 bases, leaving 1 base not matched to a gene. The length of the CDR3 is 12 residues. The germline gives CDR1 LNHDA, CDR2 SQIVND (reference sequence).

The rearrangement uses TRBV29-1 and TRBJ2-7; D possibly corresponds to TRBD1 (6 bases). This CDR3 is built from 14 residues. Trimming cost V 4 bases and J 1 base, with 14 bases left between them. Germline V gives CDR1 SQVTM, CDR2 ANQGSEA. The CDR3: CSVGGGGQSYEQYF. CDR3 sequence (DNA): TGCAGCGTTGGGGGTGGGGGACAATCCTACGAGCAGTACTTC.

The sample holds a few counts of this clone. The chain combines TRBV7-9 with TRBJ2-2, with D tentatively TRBD1 (5 bases). V gave up 5 bases and J gave up 2 bases, with 6 bases separating them. CDR3 length equals 13 residues. Per germline, CDR1 SEHNR and CDR2 FQNEAQ (reference sequence). CDR3 in amino acids: CASSQGNTGELFF. The CDR3 DNA is TGTGCCAGCAGCCAGGGAAACACCGGGGAGCTGTTTTTT.

The chain recombines TRBV25-1 with TRBJ1-2, with 7 bases that match TRBD1. Losses at the gene ends were 0 bases for V and 6 bases for J; bases not matched to a gene: 4. Germline V gene sequence: CDR1 MGHDK, CDR2 SYGVNS. CDR3 size: 14 residues. The CDR3 bases are TGTGCCAGCAGTGAATATAGAGGGGGCGATGGCTACACCTTC. This sequence encodes CASSEYRGGDGYTF.

This sequence joins TRBV27 and TRBJ2-5; 8 positions agree with TRBD1. Germline V gene lookup returns CDR1 MNHEY and CDR2 SMNVEV (reference sequence). V lost 2 bases and J lost 5; bases outside the gene matches: 7. The CDR3 covers 15 residues. Here the CDR3 DNA reads TGTGCCAGCAGTTTAGCCCGGACAGGGTGGGAGACCCAGTACTTC. As protein: CASSLARTGWETQYF.

In its sample, this clone was seen once. V is TRBV6-5 and J is TRBJ2-7; 10 bases map to TRBD2. Germline CDR1 reads MNHEY; CDR2 reads SVGAGI. The CDR3 totals 16 residues. V lost 2 bases and J lost 2; bases outside the gene matches: 6. In DNA form, the CDR3 reads TGTGCCAGCAGTTACGGGAGGGGACTAGCGCCCTACGAGCAGTACTTC. Its protein product is CASSYGRGLAPYEQYF.